This passage covers 5 T cell receptor beta chains from one sample sequenced in a study of blood T cells in healthy people across ages. The second PCR ran about 6 to 12 cycles with a sample-barcoded 5' primer and J-beta primers. TCRdb processed the 5' RACE reads anew with MiXCR; each CDR3 protein has one entry. The sample holds 730,000 or so distinct CDR3 sequences; about 40% are singletons and the top ten take 20% to 25%. Material: blood. The origin of the receptors is a woman in her sixties in good health.

A few counts support this clonotype. The rearrangement links TRBV9 to TRBJ1-4; D remains unclear. This CDR3 comprises 13 residues. Germline V CDR1 and CDR2: SGDLS, YYNGEE. With 6 bases removed from V and 3 bases from J, the gap between germline ends came to 9 bases. CDR3 loop: CASNGGSNEKLFF. In nucleotides, the CDR3 is TGTGCCAGCAACGGAGGTTCTAATGAAAAACTGTTTTTT.

The chain recombines TRBV9 with TRBJ1-1; no reliable D call. Trimming removed 2 bases from V and 1 base from J, with 9 bases in between. Per the germline V gene, CDR1 is SGDLS and CDR2 is YYNGEE. CDR3 length equals 14 residues. The CDR3 protein is CASSVIGGNTEAFF. DNA for the CDR3: TGTGCCAGCAGCGTTATCGGAGGGAACACTGAAGCTTTCTTT.

About this clonotype itself: Germline and junction disagree at one end, which may indicate a read error. V usage is TRBV6-2 or TRBV6-3 and J usage is TRBJ2-3; 12 nucleotides align to TRBD2. Germline CDR1 and CDR2: MNHEY and SVGEGT. The CDR3 is 15 residues long. The CDR3 DNA reads TGTGCCAGCAGTTCCCGGACTAGCGGGACAGATGCGCAGTATTTT. Translating it yields CASSSRTSGTDAQYF.

V is TRBV6-1 and J is TRBJ2-3; TRBD2 might be the D (6 bases). This CDR3 is built from 16 residues. V shed 0 bases and J shed 6 bases, with 16 bases lying between them. CDR1 is MNHNS and CDR2 is SASEGT in the germline V gene. CDR3 nucleotide sequence: TGTGCCAGCAGTGAAGCTTGGCCTAGCGTGATGGATACGCAGTATTTT. This sequence encodes CASSEAWPSVMDTQYF.

The chain combines TRBV29-1 with TRBJ1-1; D is undetermined. The ends were cut back, 0 bases at V and 1 base at J, with 6 bases in the middle. This CDR3 spans 13 amino acids. CDR1 is SQVTM, CDR2 ANQGSEA, per germline. In nucleotides, the CDR3 is TGCAGCGTTGAAGATGCTTGGAACACTGAAGCTTTCTTT. It yields the protein CSVEDAWNTEAFF.